This T cell receptor (beta chain) emerged from a study of CDR3 diversity in severe acne. The CDR3 consists of 15 residues. Trimming cost V 5 bases and J 7 bases; bases outside gene matches: 10. Germline CDR1 DFQATT, CDR2 SNEGSKA (reference sequence). TCRdb re-derived calls from the PCR reads in MiXCR, one entry per CDR3 protein. The data show tens of thousands of distinct CDR3 sequences, under 60% seen once. The chain links TRBV20-1 to TRBJ2-7; TRBD2 aligns across 14 bases. The receptor was isolated from a male donor in good health, without acne. The sample consisted of blood. In DNA, the CDR3 is TGCAGTGCTCGTCGACTAGCGGGAGGGCCCAGAGAGCAGTACTTC. As protein: CSARRLAGGPREQYF.